This T cell receptor beta chain comes out of a study of shared clonotypes between healthy human individuals. Whole-study findings and limits: The expectation was that sequencing depth would affect clonotype sharing among donors.

For this clone: Its cognate antigen is unknown.

Trimming removed 4 bases at V and 6 bases at J, with 5 bases between. This CDR3 comprises 11 residues. Germline V CDR1 and CDR2: MNHEY, SMNVEV (reference sequence). Memory CD4+ cells were the fraction left after CD45RA+ naive selection. Genomic DNA (from each subset) was split evenly across several immunoSEQ plates. Measured with immunoSEQ multiplex PCR; TCRdb has only the in-frame clones, and not every one. Among roughly 1.5 million clones, around 98% were seen once, and the ten largest hold about 0.42%. The rearrangement uses TRBV27 and TRBJ2-3, with D perhaps given as TRBD1 or TRBD2 (5 bases each). The receptor comes from a man aged 30 to 45 in good health. Sequences were obtained from naive CD4+ T cells sorted from blood. As to subset: CD45RA+ positively selected. CDR3 nucleotide sequence: TGTGCCAGCAGTTGGGGGGATACGCAGTATTTT. This encodes CASSWGDTQYF.